Below, 26 T cell receptor beta chains from the same sample are listed, as sequenced in a study of identical twins. Using its own MiXCR run on the 5' RACE reads, TCRdb lists one record per CDR3 protein. The repertoire holds around 1.7 million distinct CDR3 sequences, with around 29% as singletons. The sample taken for sequencing was cord blood. These receptors were taken from a newborn girl in good health.

The chain uses TRBV5-1 and TRBJ2-2; a weak D match, TRBD2 (6 bases). The CDR3 is 16 amino acids. Trimming took off 1 base at V and 6 bases at J, with 16 bases between the two ends. Germline CDR1 is SGHRS and CDR2 is YFSETQ. CDR3 loop: CASSLYAGLRAGELFF. The CDR3 coding sequence is TGCGCCAGCAGCTTGTATGCGGGGTTAAGGGCCGGGGAGCTGTTTTTT.

This clonotype was recorded a few times. The chain couples TRBV14 to TRBJ1-1; the D gene is possibly TRBD1 (6 bases). The CDR3 loop spans 14 amino acids. Germline loops: CDR1 SGHDN, CDR2 FVKESK. V lost 4 bases, J lost 1 base, and 10 bases lay in between. In nucleotides, the CDR3 is TGTGCCAGCAGCCCCTGGGACAAGAACACTGAAGCTTTCTTT. This translates into CASSPWDKNTEAFF.

This sequence joins TRBV20-1 and TRBJ1-5; D possibly corresponds to TRBD1 (6 bases). The DNA matches TRBJ2-3 better at its end, which makes the J call doubtful. CDR3 length: 14 residues. The germline CDR1 and CDR2 sequences are DFQATT and SNEGSKA (reference sequence). The CDR3 coding sequence is TGCAGTGCTAGCACGGACAGTCGCACAGATACGCAGTATTTT. It specifies CSASTDSRTDTQYF.

The genes are TRBV12-3 or TRBV12-4 and TRBJ2-1, with D possibly being TRBD2 (5 bases). The J call may be mistaken, given a closer DNA end match to TRBJ2-7. There are 13 residues in the CDR3. CDR3 region: CASSLTDYNEQYF. Here the CDR3 DNA reads TGTGCCAGCAGTTTGACTGACTACAATGAGCAGTACTTC.

V gene TRBV5-1 combines with J gene TRBJ2-5, with D possibly being TRBD2 (7 bases). Deletions cut 0 bases from V and 5 bases from J, with 17 bases between. CDR3 size: 16 residues. CDR1 is SGHRS and CDR2 is YFSETQ in the germline V gene. The CDR3 bases are TGCGCCAGCAGCTTGGAAAGGGGGGGCAGAGGGGAGACCCAGTACTTC. Translating gives CASSLERGGRGETQYF.

Regarding this clonotype: Germline and junction disagree at one end, which may indicate a read error. The chain couples TRBV5-5 to TRBJ2-1, with 7 nucleotides matching TRBD2. CDR1 is SGHKS and CDR2 is YYEKEE in the germline V gene (reference sequence). This CDR3 contains 12 residues. CDR3 loop: CANSLAETSLFF. The CDR3 DNA follows: TGTGCCAACAGCTTGGCGGAGACTAGCTTGTTCTTC. Full variable domain (missing parts from reference TRBV5-5 and TRBJ2-1): DAGVTQSPTHLIKTRGQQVTLRCSPISGHKSVSWYQQVLGQGPQFIFQYYEKEERGRGNFPDRFSARQFPNYSSELNVNALLLGDSALYLCANSLAETSLFFGPGTRLTVL.

This clonotype came up many times. The chain employs TRBV5-1 and TRBJ2-1; perhaps TRBD2 as D (5 bases). This CDR3 spans 15 amino acids. V lost 2 bases and J lost 8, with 17 bases in between. Germline lookup yields CDR1 SGHRS and CDR2 YFSETQ. CDR3 bases: TGCGCCAGCAGCTTTGGACGGGGTATTAGCTATGAGCAGTTCTTC. Translating it yields CASSFGRGISYEQFF.

This clonotype was seen a handful of times. This rearrangement joins TRBV5-6 to TRBJ2-3; 11 positions agree with TRBD1. Germline assignment: CDR1 SGHDT and CDR2 YYEEEE. The CDR3 is 16 amino acids. V dropped 2 bases and J dropped 3; count of bases not matched to a gene: 5. CDR3: CASSFGQGAGTDTQYF. The CDR3 DNA reads TGTGCCAGCAGCTTCGGACAGGGGGCAGGGACAGATACGCAGTATTTT.

CDR3: CAISEYHQETQYF. In nucleotides, the CDR3 is TGTGCCATCAGTGAGTACCACCAAGAGACCCAGTACTTC. This chain links TRBV10-3 with TRBJ2-5; D remains unclear. CDR1 is ENHRY and CDR2 is SYGVKD in the germline V gene. The CDR3 covers 13 residues. The V gene lost 1 base and the J gene lost 0 bases, with 3 bases spanning the gap.

This clonotype was seen a handful of times. This chain joins TRBV7-2 and TRBJ2-4; a possible D gene is TRBD1 (5 bases). Germline CDR1 SGHTA, CDR2 FQGNSA. The CDR3 contains 16 residues. Trimming cost V 3 bases and J 0 bases, with 12 bases left between them. The CDR3 spells CASSLGRQLAKNIQYF. In nucleotides, the CDR3 is TGTGCCAGCAGCTTGGGTAGACAGTTAGCCAAAAACATTCAGTACTTC. Supplemented by reference TRBV7-2 and TRBJ2-4, the full variable domain reads GAGVSQSPSNKVTEKGKDVELRCDPISGHTALYWYRQSLGQGLEFLIYFQGNSAPDKSGLPSDRFSAERTGGSVSTLTIQRTQQEDSAVYLCASSLGRQLAKNIQYFGAGTRLSVL.

This clonotype was recorded a few times. The rearrangement uses TRBV20-1 and TRBJ2-5; 13 bases are shared with TRBD2. CDR3 length equals 16 residues. CDR1 is DFQATT, CDR2 SNEGSKA, per germline (reference sequence). J lost 1 base, V lost 3 bases, and 5 bases had no gene match. The CDR3 bases are TGCAGTGCTAGGACGGGACTAGCGGGGCTCCAAGAGACCCAGTACTTC. It translates to CSARTGLAGLQETQYF.

The V and J genes are TRBV3-1 and TRBJ2-2; 7 bases line up with TRBD1. J lost 1 base, V lost 1 base, and 3 bases had no gene match. CDR1 LGHDT and CDR2 YNNKEL come from the germline V gene (reference sequence). The CDR3 totals 16 residues. In DNA form, the CDR3 reads TGTGCCAGCAGCCAAGCCCGGGACAGGAACACCGGGGAGCTGTTTTTT. Residues: CASSQARDRNTGELFF. The full variable domain, with the rest looked up from reference TRBV3-1 and TRBJ2-2, is DTAVSQTPKYLVTQMGNDKSIKCEQNLGHDTMYWYKQDSKKFLKIMFSYNNKELIINETVPNRFSPKSPDKAHLNLHINSLELGDSAVYFCASSQARDRNTGELFFGEGSRLTVL.

Notes on this clonotype: A clone one base away is much larger, so this may be a read error. The V and J genes are TRBV29-1 and TRBJ2-7; TRBD1 aligns across 8 bases. The last part of the DNA fits TRBJ2-1 better; the J call may be wrong. The CDR3 is 13 residues long. The germline V gene encodes CDR1 SQVTM and CDR2 ANQGSEA. The CDR3 region is CSGDRTSYSEQFF. CDR3 nucleotide sequence: TGCAGCGGGGACAGGACCTCCTACAGTGAGCAGTTCTTC.

This clonotype was detected many times. The V and J genes are TRBV29-1 and TRBJ2-5; 9 bases map to TRBD1. This CDR3 spans 12 amino acids. Germline loops: CDR1 SQVTM, CDR2 ANQGSEA. V was pared by 7 bases and J by 1 base, with 1 base of the junction left unmatched. CDR3 DNA sequence: TGCAGCGGACAGGGGGGCCAAGAGACCCAGTACTTC. It yields the protein CSGQGGQETQYF. Full variable domain (remainder filled in from reference TRBV29-1 and TRBJ2-5): SAVISQKPSRDICQRGTSLTIQCQVDSQVTMMFWYRQQPGQSLTLIATANQGSEATYESGFVIDKFPISRPNLTFSTLTVSNMSPEDSSIYLCSGQGGQETQYFGPGTRLLVL.

The chain combines TRBV24-1 with TRBJ2-1; unclear D gene. Trimming took off 4 bases at V and 9 bases at J, with 12 bases between the two ends. This CDR3 region has 13 residues. Germline V CDR1 and CDR2: KGHDR, SFDVKD. The CDR3 nucleotides read TGTGCCACCAGTGACTCGCTAGGAACTGAGCAGTTCTTC. Translated: CATSDSLGTEQFF.

This clonotype appeared a few times. The CDR3: CASSLTGDLAKNIQYF. The CDR3 DNA sequence: TGTGCCAGCAGTCTGACAGGGGATTTAGCCAAAAACATTCAGTACTTC. The V call is TRBV28, the J call TRBJ2-4; 8 bases fit TRBD1. CDR1 and CDR2 from the germline V gene are MDHEN and SYDVKM. CDR3 size: 16 residues. V lost 5 bases, J lost 0 bases, and 6 bases stayed unmatched.

This clonotype occurred a few times. The chain combines TRBV20-1 with TRBJ2-5; 8 nucleotides match TRBD2. In germline, CDR1 is DFQATT, CDR2 SNEGSKA (reference sequence). Trimming removed 0 bases from V and 4 bases from J; junction bases left unmatched: 10. The CDR3 length is 16 residues. This CDR3 reads CSARENGGAQAETQYF. In nucleotides, the CDR3 is TGCAGTGCTAGAGAGAACGGGGGGGCGCAGGCAGAGACCCAGTACTTC.

CDR3 protein: CASSYDGGTYTDTQYF. The CDR3 DNA reads TGTGCCAGCAGTTACGACGGGGGGACTTACACAGATACGCAGTATTTT. The chain combines TRBV6-2 or TRBV6-3 with TRBJ2-3; TRBD2 aligns across 7 bases. CDR3 length: 16 residues. The trim removed 2 bases at V and 2 bases at J, leaving 7 bases unmatched. CDR1 is MNHEY, CDR2 SVGEGT, per germline.

J is TRBJ1-2 and V is TRBV7-2; a weak D match, TRBD1 (6 bases). Germline-derived CDR1 and CDR2 are SGHTA and FQGNSA. The V end was cut by 2 bases, the J end by 1 base, with 20 bases between. The CDR3 totals 18 residues. DNA of the CDR3: TGTGCCAGCAGCTTAAGGGGGGACTCCCCCTGGGGTAACTATGGCTACACCTTC. The encoded protein is CASSLRGDSPWGNYGYTF. Complete variable domain (other parts from reference TRBV7-2 and TRBJ1-2): GAGVSQSPSNKVTEKGKDVELRCDPISGHTALYWYRQSLGQGLEFLIYFQGNSAPDKSGLPSDRFSAERTGGSVSTLTIQRTQQEDSAVYLCASSLRGDSPWGNYGYTFGSGTRLTVV.

Only a few counts were recorded for this clonotype. The rearrangement joins TRBV20-1 to TRBJ2-1; TRBD2 matches 9 bases. The length of the CDR3 is 15 residues. The V segment lost 5 bases and the J segment 3 bases; nucleotides outside the gene matches: 8. Germline CDR1 is DFQATT and CDR2 is SNEGSKA (reference sequence). The CDR3 loop is CSASSAGGRYNEQFF. The CDR3 DNA follows: TGCAGTGCTTCTTCAGCGGGAGGCCGCTACAATGAGCAGTTCTTC.

This chain links TRBV29-1 with TRBJ1-2; possibly TRBD1 for D (5 bases). Between the trimmed V and J ends, which lost 4 bases and 5 bases, there was a span of 17 bases. Germline CDR1 SQVTM, CDR2 ANQGSEA. The CDR3 is 14 residues long. The CDR3 reads CSVGGPGTEYGYTF. CDR3 DNA sequence: TGCAGCGTTGGAGGCCCCGGGACCGAGTATGGCTACACCTTC. Combining the CDR3 with reference TRBV29-1 and TRBJ1-2 gives the whole variable domain SAVISQKPSRDICQRGTSLTIQCQVDSQVTMMFWYRQQPGQSLTLIATANQGSEATYESGFVIDKFPISRPNLTFSTLTVSNMSPEDSSIYLCSVGGPGTEYGYTFGSGTRLTVV.

The chain recombines TRBV4-2 with TRBJ2-5, with D uncertain. The V end was cut by 5 bases, the J end by 2 bases, with 15 bases between. Germline V gene lookup returns CDR1 LGHNA and CDR2 YNFKEQ. This CDR3 region has 15 residues. CDR3 protein: CASSKGAATQETQYF. The CDR3 nucleotides are TGTGCCAGCAGCAAGGGTGCGGCTACACAAGAGACCCAGTACTTC.

This clonotype has just a few counts. The chain uses TRBV3-1 and TRBJ2-3; D could derive from TRBD1 or TRBD2 (5 bases each). This CDR3 is built from 16 residues. The germline V and J ends were trimmed by 0 bases and 5 bases, with 15 bases remaining between them. CDR1 is LGHDT and CDR2 is YNNKEL in the germline V gene (reference sequence). The CDR3 loop reads CASSQEGDPALDTQYF. DNA of the CDR3: TGTGCCAGCAGCCAAGAGGGGGACCCCGCGCTAGATACGCAGTATTTT.

The chain joins TRBV28 to TRBJ2-7; D may be TRBD2 (5 bases). V lost 7 bases and J 6 bases, leaving 10 bases between the germline ends. Germline lookup yields CDR1 MDHEN and CDR2 SYDVKM. The CDR3 has 11 residues. The CDR3 loop is CASKSGGEQYF. CDR3 DNA sequence: TGTGCCAGCAAGTCCGGAGGCGAGCAGTACTTC.

The V gene is TRBV28, the J gene TRBJ2-7; possible D gene TRBD1, 6 bases. Germline CDR1 and CDR2: MDHEN and SYDVKM. V was pared by 5 bases and J by 2 bases, with 16 bases between. The CDR3 has 15 residues. This CDR3 is CASSPRTALPYEQYF. CDR3 nucleotide sequence: TGTGCCAGCAGTCCTCGGACAGCTTTACCCTACGAGCAGTACTTC.

Concerning this clonotype itself: Germline and junction disagree at one end, which may indicate a read error. The V call is TRBV7-8, the J call TRBJ2-6; D gene ambiguous. There are 15 residues in the CDR3. Looked up from germline, CDR1 is SGHVS and CDR2 is FQNEAQ. Written as DNA, the CDR3 is TGCGCCAGCAGCTTGGCTGCCTCTGGGGCCAACGTCCTGACTTTC. Its translation is CASSLAASGANVLTF.